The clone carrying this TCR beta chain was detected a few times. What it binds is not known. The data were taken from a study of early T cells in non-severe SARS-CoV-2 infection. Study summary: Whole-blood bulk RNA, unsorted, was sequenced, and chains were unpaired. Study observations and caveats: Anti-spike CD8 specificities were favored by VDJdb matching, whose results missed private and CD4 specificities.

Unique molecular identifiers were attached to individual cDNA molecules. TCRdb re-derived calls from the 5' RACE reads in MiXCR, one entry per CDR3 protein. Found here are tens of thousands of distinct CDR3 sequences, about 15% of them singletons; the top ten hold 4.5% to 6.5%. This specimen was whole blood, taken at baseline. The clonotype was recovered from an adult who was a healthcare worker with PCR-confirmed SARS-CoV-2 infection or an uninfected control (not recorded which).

The DNA for the CDR3 is TGCAGCGTTGCCTTGGGACGATACACAGATACGCAGTATTTT. Protein product: CSVALGRYTDTQYF. V is TRBV29-1 and J is TRBJ2-3, with D perhaps assigned TRBD1 or TRBD2 (5 bases each). The CDR3 has 14 residues. The V gene lost 4 bases and the J gene lost 2 bases, with 13 bases spanning the gap. Germline assignment: CDR1 SQVTM and CDR2 ANQGSEA.